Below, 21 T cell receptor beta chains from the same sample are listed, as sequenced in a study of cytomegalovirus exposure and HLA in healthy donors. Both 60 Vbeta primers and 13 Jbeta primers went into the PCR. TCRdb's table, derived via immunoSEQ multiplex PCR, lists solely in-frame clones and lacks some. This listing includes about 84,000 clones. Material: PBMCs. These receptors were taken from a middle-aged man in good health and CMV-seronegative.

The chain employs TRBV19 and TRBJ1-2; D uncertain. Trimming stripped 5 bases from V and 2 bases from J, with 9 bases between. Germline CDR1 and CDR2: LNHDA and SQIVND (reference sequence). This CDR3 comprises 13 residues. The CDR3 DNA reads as TGTGCCAGTAGTCCAGGCTGGAACTATGGCTACACCTTC. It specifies CASSPGWNYGYTF.

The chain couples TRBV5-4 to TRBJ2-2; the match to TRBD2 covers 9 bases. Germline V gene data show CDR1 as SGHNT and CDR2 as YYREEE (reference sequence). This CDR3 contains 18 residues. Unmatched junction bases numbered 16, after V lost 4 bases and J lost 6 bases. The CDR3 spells CASSHFRGGGASSGELFF. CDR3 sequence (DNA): TGTGCCAGCAGCCACTTTAGGGGCGGGGGGGCCTCGTCCGGGGAGCTGTTTTTT.

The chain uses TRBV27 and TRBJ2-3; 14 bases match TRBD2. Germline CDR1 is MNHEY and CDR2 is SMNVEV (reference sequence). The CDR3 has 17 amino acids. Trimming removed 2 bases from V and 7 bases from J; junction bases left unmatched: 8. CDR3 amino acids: CASSLKGLAGGTYTQYF. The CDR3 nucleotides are TGTGCCAGCAGTTTAAAAGGACTAGCGGGGGGCACTTATACGCAGTATTTT.

This chain's CDR3 is CASSFGGRHTDTQYF. CDR3 sequence (DNA): TGTGCCAGCAGCTTTGGCGGGAGACACACAGATACGCAGTATTTT. The chain carries TRBV7-3 and TRBJ2-3; 7 bases are shared with TRBD2. V dropped 3 bases and J dropped 2; count of bases not matched to a gene: 5. The CDR3 consists of 15 residues. Germline V gene sequence: CDR1 SGHTA, CDR2 FQGTGA.

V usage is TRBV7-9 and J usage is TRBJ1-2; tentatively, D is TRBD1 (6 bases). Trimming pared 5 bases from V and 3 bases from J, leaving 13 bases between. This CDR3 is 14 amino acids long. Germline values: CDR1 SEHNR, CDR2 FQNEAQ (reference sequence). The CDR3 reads CASSRGQWDYGYTF. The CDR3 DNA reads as TGTGCCAGCAGCCGGGGACAATGGGACTATGGCTACACCTTC.

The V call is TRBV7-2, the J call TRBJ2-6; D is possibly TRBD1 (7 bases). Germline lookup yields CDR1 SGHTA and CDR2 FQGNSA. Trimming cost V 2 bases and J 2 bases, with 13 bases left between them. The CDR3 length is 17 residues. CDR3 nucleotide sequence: TGTGCCAGCAGCTTACGCCAGGGGGGCGCTGGGGCCAACGTCCTGACTTTC. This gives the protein CASSLRQGGAGANVLTF.

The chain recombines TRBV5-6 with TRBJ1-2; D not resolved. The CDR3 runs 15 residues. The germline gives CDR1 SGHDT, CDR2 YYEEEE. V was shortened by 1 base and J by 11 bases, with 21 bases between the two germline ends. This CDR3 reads CASSLSTVEFLSYTF. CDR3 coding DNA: TGTGCCAGCAGCTTGTCTACAGTCGAATTCTTGAGTTACACCTTC. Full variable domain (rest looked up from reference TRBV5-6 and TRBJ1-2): DAGVTQSPTHLIKTRGQQVTLRCSPKSGHDTVSWYQQALGQGPQFIFQYYEEEERQRGNFPDRFSGHQFPNYSSELNVNALLLGDSALYLCASSLSTVEFLSYTFGSGTRLTVV.

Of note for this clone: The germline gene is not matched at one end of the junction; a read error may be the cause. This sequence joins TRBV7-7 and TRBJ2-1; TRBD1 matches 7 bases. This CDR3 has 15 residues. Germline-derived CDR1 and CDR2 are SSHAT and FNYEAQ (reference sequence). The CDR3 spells CASSSTGASYNEQFF. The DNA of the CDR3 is TGTGCTAGCAGCTCCACAGGGGCCTCCTACAATGAGCAGTTCTTC.

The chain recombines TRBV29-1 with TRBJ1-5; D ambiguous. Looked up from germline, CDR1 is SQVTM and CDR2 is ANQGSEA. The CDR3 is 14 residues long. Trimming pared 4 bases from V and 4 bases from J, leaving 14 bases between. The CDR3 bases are TGCAGCGTTGCGTGGGCGACGGGGAATCAGCCCCAGCATTTT. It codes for CSVAWATGNQPQHF.

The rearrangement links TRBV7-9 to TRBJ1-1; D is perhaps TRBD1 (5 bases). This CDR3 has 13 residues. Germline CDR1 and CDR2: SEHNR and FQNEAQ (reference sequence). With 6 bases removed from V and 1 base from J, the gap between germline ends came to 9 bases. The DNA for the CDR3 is TGTGCCAGCAGAATCGACAGGAACACTGAAGCTTTCTTT. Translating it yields CASRIDRNTEAFF. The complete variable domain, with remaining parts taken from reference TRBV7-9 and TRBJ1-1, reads DTGVSQNPRHKITKRGQNVTFRCDPISEHNRLYWYRQTLGQGPEFLTYFQNEAQLEKSRLLSDRFSAERPKGSFSTLEIQRTEQGDSAMYLCASRIDRNTEAFFGQGTRLTVV.

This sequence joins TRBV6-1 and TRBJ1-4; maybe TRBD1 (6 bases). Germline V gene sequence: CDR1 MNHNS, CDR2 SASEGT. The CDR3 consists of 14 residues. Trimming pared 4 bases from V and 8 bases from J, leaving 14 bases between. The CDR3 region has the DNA TGTGCCAGCAGTGGAAGGGGGTATGGGGAAAAACTGTTTTTT. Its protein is CASSGRGYGEKLFF.

The chain's CDR3 is CASSPDYPGGYNEQFF. CDR3 nucleotide sequence: TGTGCCAGCAGCCCCGACTACCCCGGGGGCTACAATGAGCAGTTCTTC. V is TRBV7-8 and J is TRBJ2-1; a possible D gene is TRBD2 (6 bases). This CDR3 has 16 amino acids. V was trimmed by 5 bases and J by 3 bases, leaving 17 bases between them. CDR1 is SGHVS, CDR2 FQNEAQ, per germline.

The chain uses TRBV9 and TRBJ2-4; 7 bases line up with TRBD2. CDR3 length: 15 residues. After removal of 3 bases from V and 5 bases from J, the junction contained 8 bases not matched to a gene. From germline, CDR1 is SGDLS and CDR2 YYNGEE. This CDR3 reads CASSAPWGGENIQYF. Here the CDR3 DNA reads TGTGCCAGCAGCGCCCCGTGGGGGGGAGAAAACATTCAGTACTTC. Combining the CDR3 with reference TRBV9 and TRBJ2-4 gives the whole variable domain DSGVTQTPKHLITATGQRVTLRCSPRSGDLSVYWYQQSLDQGLQFLIQYYNGEERAKGNILERFSAQQFPDLHSELNLSSLELGDSALYFCASSAPWGGENIQYFGAGTRLSVL.

CDR3: CASSLRWAVSNEQFF. The CDR3, as DNA: TGTGCCAGCAGTTTAAGGTGGGCTGTATCGAATGAGCAGTTCTTC. The chain carries TRBV27 and TRBJ2-1; D gene uncertain. Germline V gene data show CDR1 as MNHEY and CDR2 as SMNVEV (reference sequence). The CDR3 consists of 15 residues. V lost 2 bases and J 7 bases, leaving 15 bases between the germline ends.

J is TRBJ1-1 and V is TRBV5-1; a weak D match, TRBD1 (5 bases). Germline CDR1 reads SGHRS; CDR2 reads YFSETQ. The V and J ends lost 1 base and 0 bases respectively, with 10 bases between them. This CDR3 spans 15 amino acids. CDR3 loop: CASSLYPGVNTEAFF. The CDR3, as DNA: TGCGCCAGCAGCTTGTATCCGGGGGTGAACACTGAAGCTTTCTTT.

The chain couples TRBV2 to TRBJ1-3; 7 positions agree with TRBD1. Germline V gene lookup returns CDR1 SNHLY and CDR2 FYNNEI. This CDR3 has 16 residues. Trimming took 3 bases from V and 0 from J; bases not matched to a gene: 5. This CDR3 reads CASSEVTGSSGNTIYF. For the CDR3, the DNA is TGTGCCAGCAGTGAGGTGACAGGGTCCTCTGGAAACACCATATATTTT. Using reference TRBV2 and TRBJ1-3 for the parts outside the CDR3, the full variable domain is EPEVTQTPSHQVTQMGQEVILRCVPISNHLYFYWYRQILGQKVEFLVSFYNNEISEKSEIFDDQFSVERPDGSNFTLKIRSTKLEDSAMYFCASSEVTGSSGNTIYFGEGSWLTVV.

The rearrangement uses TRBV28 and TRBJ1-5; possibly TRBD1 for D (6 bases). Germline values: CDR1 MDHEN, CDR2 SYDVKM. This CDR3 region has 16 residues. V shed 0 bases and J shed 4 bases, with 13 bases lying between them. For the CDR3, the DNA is TGTGCCAGCAGTTTATGGCGGGGGCCTACAAATCAGCCCCAGCATTTT. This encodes CASSLWRGPTNQPQHF.

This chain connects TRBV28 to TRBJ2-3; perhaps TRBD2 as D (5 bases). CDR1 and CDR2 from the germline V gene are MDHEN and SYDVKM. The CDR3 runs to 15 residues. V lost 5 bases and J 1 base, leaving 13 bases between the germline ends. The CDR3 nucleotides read TGTGCCAGCAGTCGGGCCGCGAGGGGCACAGATACGCAGTATTTT. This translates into CASSRAARGTDTQYF.

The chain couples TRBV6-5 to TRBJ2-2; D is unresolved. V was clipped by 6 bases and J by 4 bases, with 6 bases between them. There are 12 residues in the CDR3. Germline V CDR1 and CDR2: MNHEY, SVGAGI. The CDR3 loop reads CASSPFTGELFF. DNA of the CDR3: TGTGCCAGCAGCCCTTTCACCGGGGAGCTGTTTTTT.

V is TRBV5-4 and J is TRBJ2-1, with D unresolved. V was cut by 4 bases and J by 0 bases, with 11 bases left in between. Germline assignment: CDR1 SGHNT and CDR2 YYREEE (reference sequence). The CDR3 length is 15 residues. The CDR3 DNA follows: TGTGCCAGCAGCCCCACGAGTAACTCCTACAATGAGCAGTTCTTC. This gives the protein CASSPTSNSYNEQFF.

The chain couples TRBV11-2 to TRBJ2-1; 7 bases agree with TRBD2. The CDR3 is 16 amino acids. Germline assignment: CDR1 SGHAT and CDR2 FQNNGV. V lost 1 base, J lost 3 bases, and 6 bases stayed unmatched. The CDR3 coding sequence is TGTGCCAGCAGCTTAGTAACTAGCGTTTACTACAATGAGCAGTTCTTC. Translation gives CASSLVTSVYYNEQFF.